This T cell receptor beta chain is drawn from a study of cytomegalovirus exposure and HLA in healthy donors. A multiplex PCR was run with 60 Vbeta primers and 13 Jbeta primers. TCRdb's table, derived via immunoSEQ multiplex PCR, lists solely in-frame clones and lacks some. The sample has some 200,000 clones; less than 85% are singletons. A word on this clone: What it recognizes is unknown.

Study-wide points: Earlier findings revealed that most TCR beta V segments proved productive either about 90% or about 30% of the time.

J gave up 4 bases and V 4 bases, and 8 bases lay outside the gene matches. Germline V gene sequence: CDR1 SGHRS, CDR2 YFSETQ. The CDR3 covers 15 residues. The rearrangement links TRBV5-1 to TRBJ1-1; TRBD1 matches 9 bases. Material: PBMCs. This clonotype originated in a girl aged 5-17 years in good health and CMV-seropositive. CDR3 bases: TGCGCCAGCAGCGCCTCGACAGGGGGTAGCACTGAAGCTTTCTTT. Protein: CASSASTGGSTEAFF.